This passage covers 21 T cell receptor beta chains from one sample sequenced in a study of neoadjuvant anti-PD-1 for oral cavity cancer. Using immunoSEQ multiplex PCR, the repertoire was profiled, and TCRdb retains in-frame clones only, with some absent. This sample has about 80,000 clones, with about four fifths found just once. The sequencing used PBMCs, collected before nivolumab (anti-PD-1) treatment. The receptor set was obtained from a person aged 35-79 years with oral cavity squamous cell carcinoma.

The CDR3 sequence is CASSGEWGGETQYF. Written as DNA, the CDR3 is TGTGCCAGCAGTGGGGAGTGGGGTGGGGAGACCCAGTACTTC. This sequence joins TRBV6-1 and TRBJ2-5; D is possibly TRBD2 (5 bases). The V gene's germline CDR1 is MNHNS and CDR2 SASEGT. V was clipped by 4 bases and J by 5 bases, with 14 bases between them. This CDR3 spans 14 amino acids.

In nucleotides, the CDR3 is TGTGCCAGCAGTTACTCGAGGGGGACCACAGATACGCAGTATTTT. This translates into CASSYSRGTTDTQYF. The chain is built from TRBV6-5 and TRBJ2-3; D is possibly TRBD1 (6 bases). Trimming removed 0 bases at V and 2 bases at J, with 9 bases between. This CDR3 comprises 15 residues. The germline CDR1 and CDR2 sequences are MNHEY and SVGAGI.

V and J are TRBV7-8 and TRBJ1-4; possible D gene TRBD1, 6 bases. The germline V gene has CDR1 SGHVS and CDR2 FQNEAQ. Trimming left V 0 bases short and J 6 bases short, with 14 bases between. This CDR3 spans 16 amino acids. CDR3 sequence: CASSLARWQGHEKLFF. The CDR3 DNA is TGTGCCAGCAGCTTAGCGAGGTGGCAGGGGCATGAAAAACTGTTTTTT.

This sequence joins TRBV6-5 and TRBJ2-3, with a weak D call TRBD1 (5 bases). The germline gives CDR1 MNHEY, CDR2 SVGAGI. V lost 6 bases to trimming and J lost 1 base, with 8 bases between them. This CDR3 is 13 amino acids long. In DNA form, the CDR3 reads TGTGCCAGCAGGTTCAGGGGCACAGATACGCAGTATTTT. The encoded protein is CASRFRGTDTQYF.

This chain uses TRBV2 with TRBJ2-3; D gene uncertain. CDR1 and CDR2 from the germline V gene are SNHLY and FYNNEI. V lost 0 bases and J 1 base, leaving 11 bases between the germline ends. The CDR3 extends over 16 amino acids. The CDR3: CASSEAHAQGTDTQYF. The CDR3 DNA sequence: TGTGCCAGCAGTGAAGCCCACGCCCAGGGCACAGATACGCAGTATTTT.

The chain carries TRBV27 and TRBJ1-1, with D perhaps matching TRBD1 (5 bases). The V gene lost 3 bases and the J gene lost 10 bases, with 12 bases spanning the gap. CDR1 is MNHEY, CDR2 SMNVEV, per germline (reference sequence). The CDR3 contains 12 residues. The CDR3 here is CASSFGQGRAFF. The CDR3 DNA reads TGTGCCAGCAGTTTTGGCCAGGGAAGAGCTTTCTTT.

The rearrangement uses TRBV27 and TRBJ2-5; D possibly matches TRBD1 or TRBD2 (5 bases each). CDR1 is MNHEY and CDR2 is SMNVEV in the germline V gene (reference sequence). Trimming stripped 5 bases from V and 4 bases from J, with 14 bases between. CDR3 length: 14 residues. The CDR3 nucleotides are TGTGCCAGCAGTCGAGGGACCGAGGGAGAGACCCAGTACTTC. It is translated as CASSRGTEGETQYF.

This clone appeared a few times. The V gene is TRBV2, the J gene TRBJ2-7, with 8 positions matching TRBD2. The CDR3 is 13 residues long. The V gene end was trimmed by 7 bases and the J gene end by 0 bases; junction bases not matched to a gene: 2. Germline V lookup: CDR1 SNHLY, CDR2 FYNNEI. CDR3 residues: CASTSGFSYEQYF. The CDR3 nucleotides read TGTGCCAGCACTAGCGGGTTCTCCTACGAGCAGTACTTC. The full variable domain, completed using reference TRBV2 and TRBJ2-7, is EPEVTQTPSHQVTQMGQEVILRCVPISNHLYFYWYRQILGQKVEFLVSFYNNEISEKSEIFDDQFSVERPDGSNFTLKIRSTKLEDSAMYFCASTSGFSYEQYFGPGTRLTVT.

The V call is TRBV2, the J call TRBJ2-4, with 8 bases identical to TRBD1. The junction had 12 bases not matched to a gene; V was cut back by 6 bases and J by 8 bases. The germline gives CDR1 SNHLY, CDR2 FYNNEI. The CDR3 has 15 amino acids. The CDR3 loop is CASSDPGQVVDIQYF. The CDR3 region has the DNA TGTGCCAGCAGCGATCCGGGACAGGTTGTGGACATTCAGTACTTC. Together with reference TRBV2 and TRBJ2-4, the CDR3 gives the full variable domain: EPEVTQTPSHQVTQMGQEVILRCVPISNHLYFYWYRQILGQKVEFLVSFYNNEISEKSEIFDDQFSVERPDGSNFTLKIRSTKLEDSAMYFCASSDPGQVVDIQYFGAGTRLSVL.

V usage is TRBV2 and J usage is TRBJ1-2; D remains unclear. Germline V gene sequence: CDR1 SNHLY, CDR2 FYNNEI. The ends were cut back, 4 bases at V and 0 bases at J, with 6 bases in the middle. CDR3 length: 13 residues. The CDR3 sequence: CASSVYTNYGYTF. CDR3 coding DNA: TGTGCCAGCAGTGTCTACACTAACTATGGCTACACCTTC.

The CDR3 bases are TGTGCCAGTATCCCCCCGGAGGGGGCACACTCTGGAAACACCATATATTTT. Protein: CASIPPEGAHSGNTIYF. The V and J genes are TRBV19 and TRBJ1-3; TRBD1 matches at 7 bases. V lost 7 bases to trimming and J lost 0 bases; unmatched junction nucleotides: 12. The germline V gene has CDR1 LNHDA and CDR2 SQIVND (reference sequence). The CDR3 covers 17 residues.

V usage is TRBV15 and J usage is TRBJ2-7; D gene ambiguous. Germline CDR1 LNHNV, CDR2 YYDKDF (reference sequence). This CDR3 has 14 amino acids. V lost 1 base to trimming and J lost 7 bases, with 14 bases between them. DNA for the CDR3: TGTGCCACCAGCAGAGGAAGATCCACACGGGAGCAGTACTTC. This gives the protein CATSRGRSTREQYF.

The chain carries TRBV7-3 and TRBJ2-3, with 7 bases that match TRBD1. The germline gives CDR1 SGHTA, CDR2 FQGTGA. The J segment lost 4 bases and the V segment lost 5 bases, leaving 6 bases of the junction unmatched. The CDR3 covers 14 residues. The CDR3 loop is CASSPGQTSDTQYF. The CDR3 DNA is TGTGCCAGCAGCCCGGGACAGACGTCAGATACGCAGTATTTT.

The sample holds a few counts of this clone. Here the CDR3 reads CASSVQGAEQYF. The DNA for the CDR3 is TGTGCCAGCAGCGTACAGGGTGCCGAGCAGTACTTC. The chain has TRBV2 and TRBJ2-7; D perhaps matches TRBD1 (6 bases). This CDR3 is 12 amino acids long. V dropped 6 bases and J dropped 6 bases, with 12 bases sitting between them. Germline-derived CDR1 and CDR2 are SNHLY and FYNNEI. Complete variable domain (other parts from reference TRBV2 and TRBJ2-7): EPEVTQTPSHQVTQMGQEVILRCVPISNHLYFYWYRQILGQKVEFLVSFYNNEISEKSEIFDDQFSVERPDGSNFTLKIRSTKLEDSAMYFCASSVQGAEQYFGPGTRLTVT.

The DNA for the CDR3 is TGCAGCGTTGAAGACTGGTCCTACGAGCAGTACTTC. The encoded protein is CSVEDWSYEQYF. The chain uses TRBV29-1 and TRBJ2-7; D is undetermined. The V gene's germline CDR1 is SQVTM and CDR2 ANQGSEA. This CDR3 has 12 amino acids. Trimming stripped 0 bases from V and 1 base from J, with 4 bases between.

The genes are TRBV10-2 and TRBJ2-7; 13 positions agree with TRBD2. Germline V gene sequence: CDR1 WSHSY, CDR2 SAAADI. This CDR3 is 16 amino acids long. After removal of 2 bases from V and 5 bases from J, the junction contained 6 bases not matched to a gene. The CDR3 here is CASSEGGLAGSDEQYF. Written as DNA, the CDR3 is TGCGCCAGCAGTGAGGGGGGACTAGCGGGATCAGACGAGCAGTACTTC.

The chain recombines TRBV2 with TRBJ1-2; D is undetermined. V lost 7 bases, J lost 4 bases, and 10 bases lay in between. CDR3 length: 12 residues. Germline CDR1 reads SNHLY; CDR2 reads FYNNEI. The CDR3 protein is CASIPGGYGYTF. DNA of the CDR3: TGTGCCAGCATCCCAGGTGGCTATGGCTACACCTTC. Filled out from reference TRBV2 and TRBJ1-2, the complete variable domain reads EPEVTQTPSHQVTQMGQEVILRCVPISNHLYFYWYRQILGQKVEFLVSFYNNEISEKSEIFDDQFSVERPDGSNFTLKIRSTKLEDSAMYFCASIPGGYGYTFGSGTRLTVV.

CDR3 protein: CASSYRRELFF. The CDR3 DNA follows: TGTGCCAGCAGTTACCGAAGGGAGCTGTTTTTT. This chain uses TRBV6-6 with TRBJ2-2; D ambiguous. The ends were cut back, 2 bases at V and 9 bases at J, with 4 bases in the middle. This CDR3 contains 11 residues. In germline, CDR1 is MNHNY, CDR2 SVGAGI (reference sequence).

This clone appeared once. V is TRBV30 and J is TRBJ1-3; D possibly corresponds to TRBD1 (5 bases). This CDR3 is 15 amino acids long. Germline CDR1 reads GTSNPN; CDR2 reads SVGIG (reference sequence). Trimming took off 2 bases at V and 2 bases at J, with 13 bases between the two ends. The CDR3 protein is CAWSQTGTPGNTIYF. CDR3 nucleotide sequence: TGTGCCTGGAGTCAAACGGGGACGCCTGGAAACACCATATATTTT.

The rearrangement uses TRBV30 and TRBJ2-1; possibly TRBD2 for D (5 bases). V was cut by 1 base and J by 6 bases, with 10 bases left in between. Germline loops: CDR1 GTSNPN, CDR2 SVGIG (reference sequence). The length of the CDR3 is 13 residues. The chain's CDR3 is CAWSARGSNEQFF. The CDR3 DNA follows: TGTGCCTGGAGTGCCCGGGGATCCAATGAGCAGTTCTTC.

The V gene is TRBV6-5, the J gene TRBJ2-1; D is ambiguous. Trimming pared 0 bases from V and 8 bases from J, leaving 11 bases between. The CDR3 totals 14 residues. The germline V gene encodes CDR1 MNHEY and CDR2 SVGAGI. This CDR3 is CASSYSLIFDEQFF. The CDR3 DNA follows: TGTGCCAGCAGTTACTCCCTAATATTCGATGAGCAGTTCTTC.